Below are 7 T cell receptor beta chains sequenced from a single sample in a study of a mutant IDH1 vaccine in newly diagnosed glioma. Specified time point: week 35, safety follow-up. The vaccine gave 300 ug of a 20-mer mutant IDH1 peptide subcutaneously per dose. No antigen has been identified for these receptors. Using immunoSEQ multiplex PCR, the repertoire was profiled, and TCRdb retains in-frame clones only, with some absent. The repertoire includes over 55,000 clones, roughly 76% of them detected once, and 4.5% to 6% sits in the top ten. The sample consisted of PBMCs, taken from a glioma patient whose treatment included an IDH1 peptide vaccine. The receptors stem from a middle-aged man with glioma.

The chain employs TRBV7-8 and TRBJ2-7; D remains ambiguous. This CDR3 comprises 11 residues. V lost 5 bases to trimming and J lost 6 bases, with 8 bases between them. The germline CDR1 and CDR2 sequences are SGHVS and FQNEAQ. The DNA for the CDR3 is TGTGCCAGCAGCCCCGCCATCGAGCAGTACTTC. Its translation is CASSPAIEQYF.

For the CDR3, the DNA is TGTGCCAGCAGTGAGTTCCGGGGAGGGGGCACTGAAGCTTTCTTT. Amino acid sequence: CASSEFRGGGTEAFF. This rearrangement joins TRBV25-1 to TRBJ1-1, with a weak D call TRBD1 (6 bases). V lost 3 bases and J lost 4, with 15 bases in between. Germline lookup yields CDR1 MGHDK and CDR2 SYGVNS. The CDR3 extends over 15 amino acids.

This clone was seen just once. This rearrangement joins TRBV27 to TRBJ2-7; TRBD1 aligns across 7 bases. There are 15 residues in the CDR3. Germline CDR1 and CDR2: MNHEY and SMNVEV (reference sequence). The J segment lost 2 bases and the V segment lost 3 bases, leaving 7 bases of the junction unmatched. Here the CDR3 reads CASSFWTGCPYEQYF. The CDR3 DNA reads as TGTGCCAGCAGTTTTTGGACAGGATGCCCCTACGAGCAGTACTTC.

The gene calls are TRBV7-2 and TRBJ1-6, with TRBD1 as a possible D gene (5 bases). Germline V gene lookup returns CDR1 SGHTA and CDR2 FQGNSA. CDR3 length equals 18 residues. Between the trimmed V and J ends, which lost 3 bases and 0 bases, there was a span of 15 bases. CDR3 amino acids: CASSLRLGPSSYNSPLHF. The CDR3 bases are TGTGCCAGCAGCTTGAGGTTGGGGCCCAGCTCCTATAATTCACCCCTCCACTTT.

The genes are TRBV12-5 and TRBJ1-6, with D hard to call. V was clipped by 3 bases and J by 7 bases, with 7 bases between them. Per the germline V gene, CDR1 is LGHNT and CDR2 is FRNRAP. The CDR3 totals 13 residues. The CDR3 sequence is CASGFRMNSPLHF. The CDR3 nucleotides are TGTGCTAGTGGTTTCCGGATGAATTCACCCCTCCACTTT.

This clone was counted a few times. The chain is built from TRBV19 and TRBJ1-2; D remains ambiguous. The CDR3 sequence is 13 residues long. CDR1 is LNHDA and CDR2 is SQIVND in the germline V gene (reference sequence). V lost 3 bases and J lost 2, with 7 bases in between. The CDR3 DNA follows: TGTGCCAGTAGTATCCCTCGGAACTATGGCTACACCTTC. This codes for CASSIPRNYGYTF.

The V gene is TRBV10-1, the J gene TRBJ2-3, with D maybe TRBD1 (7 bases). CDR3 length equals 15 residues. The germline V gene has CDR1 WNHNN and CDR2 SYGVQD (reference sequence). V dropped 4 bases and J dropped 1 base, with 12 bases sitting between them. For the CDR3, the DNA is TGCGCCAGCAGTGCGGAGGGGGCCCGCACAGATACGCAGTATTTT. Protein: CASSAEGARTDTQYF.